These T cell receptor beta chains were read from a single sample in a study of cytomegalovirus exposure and HLA in healthy donors. Repertoires were generated with immunoSEQ multiplex PCR, while TCRdb's copy carries only in-frame clones and drops some. Of about 170,000 clones detected, approximately 79% appear once; the ten largest clones hold 2% to 2.5%. The specimen was PBMCs. The receptors stem from a male donor in good health and CMV-seronegative. CDR3s include the opening cysteine and the closing phenylalanine or tryptophan. Each record gives: clone size, V gene, D gene, J gene, CDR3 protein, CDR3 DNA. The D gene is left open where the match is weak. The size of a clone is reported for some rows only, either as once, few or many, or as a class for expanded clones.

>-|TRBV18|TRBD1|TRBJ2-7
CASSSGTGAYEQYF
TGTGCCAGCTCCTCCGGGACAGGAGCCTACGAGCAGTACTTC
>-|TRBV6-5|TRBD1|TRBJ2-7
CASSPRQGSYEQYF
TGTGCCAGCAGTCCCCGACAGGGCTCCTACGAGCAGTACTTC
>-|TRBV5-1|TRBD2|TRBJ2-5
CASSTRTSGGAGETQYF
TGCGCCAGCAGCACAAGGACTAGCGGGGGGGCCGGGGAGACCCAGTACTTC
>-|TRBV27|-|TRBJ2-5
CASSFTNQETQYF
TGTGCCAGCAGTTTCACTAACCAAGAGACCCAGTACTTC
>-|TRBV2|TRBD1|TRBJ1-1
CAIDRVRIEAFF
TGTGCCATCGACAGGGTTAGGATTGAAGCTTTCTTT
>once|TRBV5-1|-|TRBJ2-2
CASSPGGQANTGELFF
TGCGCCAGCAGCCCCGGGGGGCAGGCAAACACCGGGGAGCTGTTTTTT
>-|TRBV4-3|TRBD1|TRBJ1-4
CASSQEGGTEKLFF
TGCGCCAGCAGCCAAGAAGGGGGCACGGAAAAACTGTTTTTT
>-|TRBV19|-|TRBJ1-4
CASHRRLGGTNEKLFF
TGTGCCAGCCACCGAAGGCTCGGGGGAACTAATGAAAAACTGTTTTTT
>few|TRBV5-1|-|TRBJ2-1
CASSLGARLVNEQFF
TGCGCCAGCAGCTTGGGGGCCAGACTAGTGAATGAGCAGTTCTTC
>-|TRBV6-4|-|TRBJ2-7
CASSDSNQLGYEQYF
TGTGCCAGCAGTGACTCCAACCAGCTAGGCTACGAGCAGTACTTC
>-|TRBV6-1|-|TRBJ1-6
CASSGWGRLNSPLHF
TGTGCCAGCAGTGGATGGGGCAGGCTAAATTCACCCCTCCACTTT
>-|TRBV15|-|TRBJ1-5
CATSREQNSNQPQHF
TGTGCCACCAGCAGAGAACAAAATAGCAATCAGCCCCAGCATTTT
>-|TRBV27|-|TRBJ1-2
CASSGGFSDYTF
TGTGCCAGCAGTGGGGGGTTTTCAGACTACACCTTC
>-|TRBV2|-|TRBJ2-7
CASSDREQYF
TGTGCCAGCAGTGACCGCGAGCAGTACTTC
>-|TRBV27|-|TRBJ2-7
CASSEGGREQYF
TGTGCCAGCAGTGAAGGGGGACGGGAGCAGTACTTC
>-|TRBV14|-|TRBJ2-7
CASSPQGLAGNHEQYF
TGTGCCAGCAGCCCACAAGGTTTGGCAGGGAACCACGAGCAGTACTTC
>-|TRBV30|-|TRBJ1-3
CAWRIRGAGNTIYF
TGTGCCTGGAGAATTAGAGGCGCCGGAAACACCATATATTTT
>once|TRBV6-5|-|TRBJ1-1
CASSYFAGGAGTEAFF
TGTGCCAGCAGTTACTTTGCTGGGGGGGCCGGCACTGAAGCTTTCTTT
>-|TRBV27|-|TRBJ2-1
CASSSRVYNEQFF
TGTGCCAGCAGTTCGCGGGTATACAATGAGCAGTTCTTC
>-|TRBV7-9|-|TRBJ1-1
CASSLQGHSEAFF
TGTGCCAGCAGCCTACAGGGCCACTCTGAAGCTTTCTTT
>-|TRBV4-1|-|TRBJ2-3
CASSQGPGDVYTDTQYF
TGCGCCAGCAGCCAAGGGCCGGGAGACGTATACACAGATACGCAGTATTTT
>-|TRBV5-1|TRBD1|TRBJ1-6
CASSLVSLMGQGNSPLHF
TGCGCCAGCAGCTTGGTGTCGTTGATGGGACAGGGCAATTCACCCCTCCACTTT
>-|TRBV6-5|TRBD1|TRBJ1-5
CASSPTGANQPQHF
TGTGCCAGCAGTCCGACAGGGGCCAATCAGCCCCAGCATTTT
>few|TRBV18|TRBD1|TRBJ2-2
CASSPIDRGGTGELFF
TGTGCCAGCTCACCAATTGACAGGGGAGGCACCGGGGAGCTGTTTTTT
>-|TRBV7-9|TRBD1|TRBJ1-1
CASSFVTGTPEAFF
TGTGCCAGCAGCTTCGTGACAGGGACCCCTGAAGCTTTCTTT
>-|TRBV11-2|-|TRBJ2-2
CASNLAANTGELFF
TGTGCCAGCAACCTGGCCGCGAACACCGGGGAGCTGTTTTTT
>few|TRBV7-9|TRBD1|TRBJ2-7
CASSLPKTGIKYEQYF
TGTGCCAGCAGCTTACCAAAGACAGGGATCAAGTACGAGCAGTACTTC
>-|TRBV27|-|TRBJ1-2
CASSLNFMAAGGDYGYTF
TGTGCCAGCAGTTTAAATTTTATGGCCGCGGGGGGGGATTATGGCTACACCTTC
>-|TRBV19|TRBD1|TRBJ1-1
CASNPSDRGNTEAFF
TGTGCCAGTAACCCCTCAGACAGGGGTAACACTGAAGCTTTCTTT
>-|TRBV5-6|TRBD1|TRBJ1-5
CASKVQGTDQPQHF
TGTGCCAGCAAAGTACAGGGGACGGATCAGCCCCAGCATTTT
>-|TRBV2|-|TRBJ1-1
CASSRVETEAFF
TGTGCCAGCAGTCGGGTTGAGACTGAAGCTTTCTTT
>-|TRBV19|-|TRBJ1-2
CASSNRVGQNYGYTF
TGTGCCAGTAGCAATAGAGTCGGACAGAACTATGGCTACACCTTC
>few|TRBV6-5|-|TRBJ1-2
CASSGLFSTNYGYTF
TGTGCCAGCAGTGGACTCTTTTCCACTAACTATGGCTACACCTTC
>-|TRBV4-1|TRBD1|TRBJ1-6
CASSQGGQHNSPLHF
TGCGCCAGCAGCCAAGGGGGACAGCATAATTCACCCCTCCACTTT
>-|TRBV6-5|TRBD1|TRBJ1-4
CASSLGTGQKYEKLFF
TGTGCCAGCAGTTTAGGGACGGGACAGAAATATGAAAAACTGTTTTTT
>-|TRBV7-2|TRBD1|TRBJ2-7
CASSFSGTGAYEQYF
TGTGCCAGCAGCTTTAGTGGGACAGGGGCCTACGAGCAGTACTTC
>-|TRBV5-8|-|TRBJ2-5
CASSRGETQYF
TGTGCCAGCAGCCGGGGAGAGACCCAGTACTTC
>-|TRBV19|-|TRBJ2-5
CASSTTGGVGETQYF
TGTGCCAGTAGTACGACAGGTGGAGTGGGAGAGACCCAGTACTTC